Sequencing of this T cell receptor beta chain was carried out in a study of T cells in Graves' hyperthyroidism and ophthalmopathy. This clonotype was detected ten times or more. CDR1 is DFQATT and CDR2 is SNEGSKA in the germline V gene (reference sequence). CDR3 length equals 12 residues. V gave up 0 bases and J gave up 4 bases, with 6 bases separating them. RNA transcripts gave rise to amplified TCR beta CDR3 regions. HTBI primers were employed in a first-round RT-PCR of the TCR CDR3. MiXCR, run by TCRdb on the multiplex PCR reads, gives a single entry per CDR3 protein. The sample holds about 500,000 distinct CDR3 sequences, about 15% seen once.

The specimen was blood. This TCR was sampled from a woman between 18 and 29 years old with Graves' ophthalmopathy. The V gene is TRBV20-1, the J gene TRBJ1-2, with D perhaps matching TRBD1 (5 bases). CDR3 DNA sequence: TGCAGTGCTAGAGACAGGGCCTATGGCTACACCTTC. Its protein product is CSARDRAYGYTF.